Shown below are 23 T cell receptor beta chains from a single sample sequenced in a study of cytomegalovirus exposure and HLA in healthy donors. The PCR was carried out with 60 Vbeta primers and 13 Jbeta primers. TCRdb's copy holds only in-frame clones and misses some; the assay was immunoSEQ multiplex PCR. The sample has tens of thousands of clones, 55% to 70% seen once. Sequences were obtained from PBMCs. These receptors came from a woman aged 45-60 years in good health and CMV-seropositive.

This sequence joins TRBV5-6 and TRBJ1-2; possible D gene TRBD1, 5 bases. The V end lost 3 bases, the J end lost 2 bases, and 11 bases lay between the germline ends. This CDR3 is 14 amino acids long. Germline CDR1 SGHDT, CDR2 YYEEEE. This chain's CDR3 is CASSSRQTNYGYTF. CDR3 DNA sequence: TGTGCCAGCAGCTCCCGACAGACAAACTATGGCTACACCTTC. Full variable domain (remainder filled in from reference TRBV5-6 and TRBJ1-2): DAGVTQSPTHLIKTRGQQVTLRCSPKSGHDTVSWYQQALGQGPQFIFQYYEEEERQRGNFPDRFSGHQFPNYSSELNVNALLLGDSALYLCASSSRQTNYGYTFGSGTRLTVV.

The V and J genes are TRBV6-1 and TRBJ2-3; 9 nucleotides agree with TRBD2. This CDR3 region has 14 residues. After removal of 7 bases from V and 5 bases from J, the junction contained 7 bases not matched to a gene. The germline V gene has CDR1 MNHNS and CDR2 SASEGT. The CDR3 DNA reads TGTGCCAGCATTGCGGGGGGGGGAATAGATACGCAGTATTTT. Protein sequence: CASIAGGGIDTQYF.

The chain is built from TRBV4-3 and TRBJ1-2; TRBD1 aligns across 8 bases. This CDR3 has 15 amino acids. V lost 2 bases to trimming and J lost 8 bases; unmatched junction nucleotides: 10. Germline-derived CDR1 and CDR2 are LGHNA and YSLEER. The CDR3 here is CASSQQSRDRTGYTF. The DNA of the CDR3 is TGCGCCAGCAGCCAACAGTCCCGGGACAGGACCGGCTACACCTTC.

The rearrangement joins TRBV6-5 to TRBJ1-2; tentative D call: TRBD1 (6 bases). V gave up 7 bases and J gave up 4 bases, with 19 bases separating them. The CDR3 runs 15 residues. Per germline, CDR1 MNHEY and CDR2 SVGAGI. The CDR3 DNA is TGTGCCAGCACTCTAAGACAGGAGAGGGGCTATGGCTACACCTTC. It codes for CASTLRQERGYGYTF.

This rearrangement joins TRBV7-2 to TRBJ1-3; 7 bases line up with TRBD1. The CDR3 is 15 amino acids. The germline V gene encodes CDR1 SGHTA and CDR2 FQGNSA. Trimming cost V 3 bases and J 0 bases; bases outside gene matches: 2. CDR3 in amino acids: CASSFRDSSGNTIYF. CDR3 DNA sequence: TGTGCCAGCAGCTTCCGGGACAGCTCTGGAAACACCATATATTTT.

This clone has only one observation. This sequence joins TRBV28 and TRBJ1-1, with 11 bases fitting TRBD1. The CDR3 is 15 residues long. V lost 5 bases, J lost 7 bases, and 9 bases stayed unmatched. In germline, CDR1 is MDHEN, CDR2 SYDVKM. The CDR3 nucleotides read TGTGCCAGCAGTCCCCCGGGACAGGGGGTTATTGAAGCTTTCTTT. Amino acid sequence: CASSPPGQGVIEAFF. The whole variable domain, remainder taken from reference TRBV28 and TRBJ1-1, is DVKVTQSSRYLVKRTGEKVFLECVQDMDHENMFWYRQDPGLGLRLIYFSYDVKMKEKGDIPEGYSVSREKKERFSLILESASTNQTSMYLCASSPPGQGVIEAFFGQGTRLTVV.

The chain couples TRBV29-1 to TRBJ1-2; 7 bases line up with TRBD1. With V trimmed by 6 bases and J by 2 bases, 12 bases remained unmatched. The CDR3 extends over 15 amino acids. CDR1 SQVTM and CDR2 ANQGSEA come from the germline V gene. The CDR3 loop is CSVIQGLGANYGYTF. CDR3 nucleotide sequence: TGCAGCGTCATACAGGGGCTCGGTGCAAACTATGGCTACACCTTC.

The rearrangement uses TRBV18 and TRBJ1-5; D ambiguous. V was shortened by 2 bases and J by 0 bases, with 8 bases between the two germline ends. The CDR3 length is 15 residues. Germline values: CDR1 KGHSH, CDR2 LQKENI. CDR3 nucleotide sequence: TGTGCCAGCTCACCAGAGGCTAATAGCAATCAGCCCCAGCATTTT. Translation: CASSPEANSNQPQHF.

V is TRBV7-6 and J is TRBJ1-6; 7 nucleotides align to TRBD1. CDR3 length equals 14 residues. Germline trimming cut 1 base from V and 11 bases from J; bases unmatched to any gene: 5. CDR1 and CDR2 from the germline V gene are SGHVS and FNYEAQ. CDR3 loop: CASSLGTGVTPLHF. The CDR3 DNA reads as TGTGCCAGCAGCTTAGGAACAGGGGTTACACCCCTCCACTTT.

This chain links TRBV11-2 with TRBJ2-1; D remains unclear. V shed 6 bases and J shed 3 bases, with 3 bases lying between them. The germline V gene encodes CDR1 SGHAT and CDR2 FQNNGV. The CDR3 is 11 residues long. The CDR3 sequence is CASRLYNEQFF. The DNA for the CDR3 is TGTGCCAGCAGACTCTACAATGAGCAGTTCTTC.

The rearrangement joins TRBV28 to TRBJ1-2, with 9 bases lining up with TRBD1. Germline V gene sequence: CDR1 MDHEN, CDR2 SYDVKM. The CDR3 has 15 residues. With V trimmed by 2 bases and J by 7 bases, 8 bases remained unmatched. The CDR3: CASSLRGQGSGGYTF. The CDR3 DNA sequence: TGTGCCAGCAGTTTAAGGGGACAGGGAAGTGGTGGCTACACCTTC.

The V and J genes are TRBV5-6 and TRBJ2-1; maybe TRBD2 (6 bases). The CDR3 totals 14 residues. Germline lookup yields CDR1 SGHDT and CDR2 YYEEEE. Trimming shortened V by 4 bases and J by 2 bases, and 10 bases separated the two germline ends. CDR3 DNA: TGTGCCAGCAGCCGGACTATGACCTACAATGAGCAGTTCTTC. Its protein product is CASSRTMTYNEQFF.

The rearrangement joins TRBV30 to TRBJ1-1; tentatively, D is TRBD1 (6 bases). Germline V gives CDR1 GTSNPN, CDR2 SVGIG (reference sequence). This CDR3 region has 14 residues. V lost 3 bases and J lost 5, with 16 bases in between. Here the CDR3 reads CAWRTHGQQTEAFF. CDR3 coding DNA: TGTGCCTGGAGGACACACGGACAGCAAACTGAAGCTTTCTTT.

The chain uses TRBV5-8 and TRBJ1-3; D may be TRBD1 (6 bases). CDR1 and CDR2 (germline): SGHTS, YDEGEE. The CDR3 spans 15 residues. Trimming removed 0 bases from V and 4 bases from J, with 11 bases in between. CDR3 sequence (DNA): TGTGCCAGCAGCTTGGGAGACAGGTCCGGAAACACCATATATTTT. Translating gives CASSLGDRSGNTIYF.

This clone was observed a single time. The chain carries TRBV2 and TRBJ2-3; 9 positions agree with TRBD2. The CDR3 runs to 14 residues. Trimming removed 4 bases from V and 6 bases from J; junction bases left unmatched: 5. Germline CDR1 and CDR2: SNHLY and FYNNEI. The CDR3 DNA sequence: TGTGCCAGCAGTGTCGGCGGGGGGGCTGATACGCAGTATTTT. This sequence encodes CASSVGGGADTQYF. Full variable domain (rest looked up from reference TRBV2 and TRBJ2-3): EPEVTQTPSHQVTQMGQEVILRCVPISNHLYFYWYRQILGQKVEFLVSFYNNEISEKSEIFDDQFSVERPDGSNFTLKIRSTKLEDSAMYFCASSVGGGADTQYFGPGTRLTVL.

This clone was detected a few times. The CDR3 sequence: CASSLRSGGASGANVLTF. CDR3 sequence (DNA): TGTGCCAGCAGCTTAAGGAGCGGGGGGGCGTCTGGGGCCAACGTCCTGACTTTC. This sequence joins TRBV7-3 and TRBJ2-6; TRBD2 matches 10 bases. Germline values: CDR1 SGHTA, CDR2 FQGTGA. The CDR3 loop spans 18 amino acids. Trimming removed 1 base from V and 1 base from J; junction bases left unmatched: 4.

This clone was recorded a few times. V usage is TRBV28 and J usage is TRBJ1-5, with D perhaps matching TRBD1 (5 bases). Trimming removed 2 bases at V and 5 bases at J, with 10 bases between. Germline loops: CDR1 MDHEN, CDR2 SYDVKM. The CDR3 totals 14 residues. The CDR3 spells CASSLAQAYQPQHF. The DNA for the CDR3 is TGTGCCAGCAGTTTAGCACAGGCCTATCAGCCCCAGCATTTT.

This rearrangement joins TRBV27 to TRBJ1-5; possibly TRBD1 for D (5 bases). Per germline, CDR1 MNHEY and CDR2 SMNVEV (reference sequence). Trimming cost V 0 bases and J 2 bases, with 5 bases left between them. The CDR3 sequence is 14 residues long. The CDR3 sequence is CASSLSGGNQPQHF. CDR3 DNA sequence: TGTGCCAGCAGTTTATCAGGGGGCAATCAGCCCCAGCATTTT.

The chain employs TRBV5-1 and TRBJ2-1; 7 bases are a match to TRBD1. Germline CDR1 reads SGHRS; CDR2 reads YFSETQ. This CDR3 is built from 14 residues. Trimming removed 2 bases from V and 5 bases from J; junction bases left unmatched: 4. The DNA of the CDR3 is TGCGCCAGCAGCTTCGGACAGGTGAACAATGAGCAGTTCTTC. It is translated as CASSFGQVNNEQFF.

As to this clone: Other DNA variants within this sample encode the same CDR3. CDR3 sequence reads: CASSLASDSSYEQYF. As DNA, the CDR3 is TGTGCCAGCAGCTTAGCCTCAGACAGCTCCTACGAGCAGTACTTC. The J gene is TRBJ2-7, the V gene TRBV7-6; D possibly corresponds to TRBD1 (5 bases). The CDR3 loop spans 15 amino acids. V was shortened by 0 bases and J by 0 bases, with 9 bases between the two germline ends. Per germline, CDR1 SGHVS and CDR2 FNYEAQ.

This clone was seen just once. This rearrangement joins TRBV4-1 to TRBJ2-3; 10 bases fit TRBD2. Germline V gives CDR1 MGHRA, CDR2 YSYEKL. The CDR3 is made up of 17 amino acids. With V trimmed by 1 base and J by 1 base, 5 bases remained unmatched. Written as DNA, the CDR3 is TGCGCCAGCAGCCAAGTCGGCCTAGCGGGGGGCACAGATACGCAGTATTTT. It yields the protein CASSQVGLAGGTDTQYF.

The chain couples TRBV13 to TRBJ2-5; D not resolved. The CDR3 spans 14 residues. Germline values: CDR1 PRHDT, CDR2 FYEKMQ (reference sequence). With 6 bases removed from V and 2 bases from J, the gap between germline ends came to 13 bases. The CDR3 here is CASSRGVDQETQYF. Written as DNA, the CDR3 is TGTGCCAGCAGTCGCGGAGTTGATCAAGAGACCCAGTACTTC.

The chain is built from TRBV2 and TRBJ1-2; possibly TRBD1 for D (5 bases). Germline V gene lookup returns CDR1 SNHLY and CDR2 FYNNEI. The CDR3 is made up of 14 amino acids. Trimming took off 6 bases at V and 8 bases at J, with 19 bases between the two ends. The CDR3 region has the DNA TGTGCCAGCAGCGACGAATGGGGGAGGGAAGGCTACACCTTC. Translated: CASSDEWGREGYTF.